Listed below are T cell receptor beta chains from one sample, sequenced in a study of T cell responses to AZD1222 COVID-19 vaccine. TCRdb's copy holds only in-frame clones and misses some; the assay was immunoSEQ multiplex PCR. The sample holds more than 150,000 clones, approximately 92% seen once. Here the sequenced sample was peripheral blood, taken on day 0 of AZD1222 vaccination. The receptors were gathered from an adult in good health. CDR3s include the opening cysteine and the closing phenylalanine or tryptophan. The D gene is left open where the match is weak. Not all rows give a size; the values are once, few, many and, for expanded clones, a class.

D	V	J	size	CDR3	DNA
TRBD2	TRBV9	TRBJ2-3	-	CASCLSSGVTDTQYF	TGTGCCAGCTGCTTATCTAGCGGGGTTACAGATACGCAGTATTTT
-	TRBV18	TRBJ1-1	-	CASSPQGRGAEAFF	TGTGCCAGCTCACCCCAGGGGCGGGGGGCTGAAGCTTTCTTT
-	TRBV12-3/TRBV12-4	TRBJ1-1	few	CASSLRGTEAFF	TGTGCCAGCAGTTTACGGGGGACTGAAGCTTTCTTT
-	TRBV27	TRBJ1-4	-	CASSLRTSEKLFF	TGTGCCAGCAGTTTACGGACGTCAGAAAAACTGTTTTTT
-	TRBV5-4	TRBJ1-2	-	CASSPPAGANYGYTF	TGTGCCAGCAGCCCCCCGGCAGGGGCGAACTATGGCTACACCTTC
-	TRBV3-1/TRBV3-2	TRBJ1-1	-	CASISGTDNTEAFF	TGTGCCAGCATCTCCGGGACCGACAACACTGAAGCTTTCTTT
-	TRBV7-2	TRBJ1-3	once	CASSLSRGGNTIYF	TGTGCCAGCAGCTTATCCAGGGGAGGAAACACCATATATTTT
TRBD1	TRBV5-1	TRBJ1-2	-	CASRPAYRGPNYGYTF	TGCGCCAGCAGGCCCGCGTACAGGGGACCTAACTATGGCTACACCTTC
-	TRBV7-2	TRBJ1-2	-	CASSFPTARYTF	TGTGCCAGCAGCTTTCCGACGGCTCGCTACACCTTC
-	TRBV6-5	TRBJ2-7	-	CASSYSPGPDSYEQYF	TGTGCCAGCAGTTACTCTCCGGGGCCGGACTCCTACGAGCAGTACTTC
TRBD1	TRBV7-3	TRBJ1-6	-	CASSVRPGQRYYNSPLHF	TGTGCCAGCAGCGTTAGGCCGGGACAGCGATACTATAATTCACCCCTCCACTTT
-	TRBV5-1	TRBJ1-1	-	CASSLGTDWNTEAFF	TGCGCCAGCAGCTTGGGGACAGACTGGAACACTGAAGCTTTCTTT
TRBD1	TRBV27	TRBJ1-2	-	CASARRTGANYGYTF	TGTGCCAGCGCCCGCAGGACAGGGGCTAACTATGGCTACACCTTC
-	TRBV19	TRBJ2-3	-	CASSRGLPFEGQYF	TGTGCCAGTAGCAGGGGACTCCCCTTCGAAGGGCAGTATTTT
-	TRBV30	TRBJ1-2	-	CAWSVVQERNYGYTF	TGTGCCTGGAGTGTCGTTCAGGAGAGGAACTATGGCTACACCTTC
TRBD1	TRBV19	TRBJ2-6	once	CASSLLTGTRSGANVLTF	TGTGCCAGTAGTCTCCTGACAGGGACGCGTTCTGGGGCCAACGTCCTGACTTTC
-	TRBV6-1	TRBJ1-5	-	CASSEIQGIQHF	TGTGCCAGCAGTGAAATACAGGGAATCCAGCATTTT
-	TRBV19	TRBJ2-1	-	CASRGRVRNEQFF	TGTGCCTCCCGGGGCAGGGTACGGAATGAGCAGTTCTTC
TRBD2	TRBV3-1/TRBV3-2	TRBJ2-1	once	CASSAGTSVNNEQFF	TGTGCCAGCAGTGCAGGGACTAGCGTCAACAATGAGCAGTTCTTC
-	TRBV2	TRBJ1-2	-	CASREGVGYGYTF	TGTGCCAGCAGAGAGGGGGTGGGCTATGGCTACACCTTC
-	TRBV24-1	TRBJ1-5	-	CATGQLGRTLSQPQHF	TGTGCCACCGGACAATTGGGACGGACCCTTTCTCAGCCCCAGCATTTT
-	TRBV7-9	TRBJ1-1	-	CASSALYTEAFF	TGTGCCAGCAGCGCCCTATACACTGAAGCTTTCTTT
TRBD2	TRBV11-2	TRBJ2-7	-	CASSRSGNSFEYEQYF	TGTGCCAGCAGCCGGAGCGGGAATTCTTTCGAGTACGAGCAGTACTTC
TRBD2	TRBV6-4	TRBJ2-3	-	CASSDRGGADTQYF	TGTGCCAGCAGTGACCGCGGGGGGGCAGATACGCAGTATTTT
-	TRBV5-1	TRBJ2-1	-	CASSSGTASYNEQFF	TGCGCCAGCAGCTCCGGGACGGCCTCCTACAATGAGCAGTTCTTC
TRBD1	TRBV6-1	TRBJ1-1	-	CASSESGGDSSEAFF	TGTGCCAGCAGTGAATCAGGGGGGGATAGTTCTGAAGCTTTCTTT
-	TRBV21-1	TRBJ1-2	-	CASSPTGTGLNYGYTF	TGTGCCAGCAGCCCTACCGGGACAGGGTTAAACTATGGCTACACCTTC
-	TRBV3-1/TRBV3-2	TRBJ1-1	once	CASSQDWTIKAFF	TGTGCCAGCAGCCAAGATTGGACAATCAAAGCTTTCTTT
TRBD2	TRBV6-4	TRBJ2-1	-	CASSDYPTTAGAYNEQFF	TGTGCCAGCAGTGACTACCCAACCACAGCGGGAGCTTACAATGAGCAGTTCTTC
-	TRBV15	TRBJ1-1	-	CATSRDRRQGDTEAFF	TGTGCCACCAGCAGAGATCGGCGGCAGGGTGACACTGAAGCTTTCTTT
-	TRBV28	TRBJ1-2	-	CASRFRRHGYTF	TGTGCCAGCAGATTTCGACGCCATGGCTACACCTTC